A selection of T cell receptor beta chains follows, all from one sample in a study of identifying expanded T cells in peripheral blood. TCRdb keeps only in-frame clones here, not all; method: immunoSEQ multiplex PCR. The sample has about 63,000 clones; over 80% are singletons. Sequenced material: blood. All receptors derive from a person aged 18 to 70 in good health. Each CDR3 is given with its conserved first and last residue. Fields, in order: J gene, D gene, clone size, V gene, CDR3 protein, CDR3 DNA. The D gene is left open where the match is weak. The size field is filled for only some rows; it gives once, few, many or a size class.

TRBJ1-6	TRBD1	-	TRBV2	CASSDGQGVSGSPLHF	TGTGCCAGCAGTGATGGTCAGGGGGTTTCGGGTTCACCCCTCCACTTT
TRBJ1-2	-	-	TRBV5-4	CASSWGRVNYGYTF	TGTGCCAGCAGCTGGGGACGGGTTAACTATGGCTACACCTTC
TRBJ1-2	TRBD1	few	TRBV6-6	CASRDKIGTGNYGYTF	TGTGCCAGCAGAGATAAGATCGGGACAGGGAACTATGGCTACACCTTC
TRBJ1-5	-	-	TRBV18	CASSPGLSNQPQHF	TGTGCCAGCTCACCAGGCCTCAGCAATCAGCCCCAGCATTTT
TRBJ1-2	-	-	TRBV5-1	CASSSGYGYTF	TGCGCCAGCAGCAGTGGCTATGGCTACACCTTC
TRBJ1-2	-	-	TRBV10-3	CAISDGGYGLNYGYTF	TGTGCCATCAGTGACGGTGGTTACGGCTTGAACTATGGCTACACCTTC
TRBJ2-1	TRBD2	-	TRBV11-3	CASSSGTSGGNSYNEQFF	TGTGCCAGCAGCTCCGGGACTAGCGGAGGGAATTCCTACAATGAGCAGTTCTTC
TRBJ1-3	-	-	TRBV5-1	CASSLQGAGNTIYF	TGCGCCAGCAGCTTGCAGGGCGCAGGAAACACCATATATTTT
TRBJ2-1	TRBD1	-	TRBV7-8	CASSWGQHGEQFF	TGTGCCAGCAGCTGGGGACAGCACGGTGAGCAGTTCTTC
TRBJ2-3	TRBD2	-	TRBV4-1	CASGGIGLADTDTQYF	TGCGCCAGCGGGGGAATTGGACTAGCGGACACAGATACGCAGTATTTT
TRBJ2-2	TRBD1	-	TRBV6-1	CASSGQVRTGELFF	TGTGCCAGTTCGGGACAGGTCCGGACCGGGGAGCTGTTTTTT
TRBJ2-2	-	-	TRBV5-6	CASSRDSRNTGELFF	TGTGCCAGCAGCCGGGATAGTCGGAACACCGGGGAGCTGTTTTTT
TRBJ2-3	-	-	TRBV4-1	CASSQTLSTDTQYF	TGCGCCAGCAGCCAAACCCTTAGCACAGATACGCAGTATTTT
TRBJ2-1	-	-	TRBV19	CASSAGHRNNEQFF	TGTGCCAGTAGTGCGGGACACCGAAACAATGAGCAGTTCTTC
TRBJ2-7	TRBD2	-	TRBV18	CASSRSGSHYEQYF	TGTGCCAGCTCACGCAGCGGGAGTCACTACGAGCAGTACTTC
TRBJ1-3	-	-	TRBV2	CASSVGSGNTIYF	TGTGCCAGCAGTGTGGGCTCTGGAAACACCATATATTTT
TRBJ1-5	TRBD1	-	TRBV28	CASSSPTGLASQPQHF	TGTGCCAGCAGTTCTCCGACAGGGTTGGCGTCTCAGCCCCAGCATTTT
TRBJ2-2	TRBD2	-	TRBV2	CASSRTSGRAAGGELFF	TGTGCCAGCTCCCGGACTAGCGGGAGGGCCGCGGGCGGGGAGCTGTTTTTT
TRBJ1-1	-	-	TRBV11-2	CASSIGNLNTEAFF	TGTGCCAGCAGCATAGGGAACTTGAACACTGAAGCTTTCTTT
TRBJ1-5	-	-	TRBV15	CATSRDNSNQPQHF	TGTGCCACCAGCAGAGACAATAGCAATCAGCCCCAGCATTTT
TRBJ1-2	TRBD1	few	TRBV7-9	CASSLQGADGYTF	TGTGCCAGCAGCTTACAGGGGGCGGATGGCTACACCTTC
TRBJ2-5	-	-	TRBV7-8	CASLYRVQETQYF	TGTGCCAGCCTTTACAGGGTACAAGAGACCCAGTACTTC
TRBJ2-3	TRBD2	few	TRBV4-1	CASSQVAGGRPQYF	TGCGCCAGCAGCCAAGTTGCCGGGGGGAGGCCGCAGTATTTT
TRBJ2-1	-	-	TRBV5-1	CASSFDDSWEQFF	TGCGCCAGCAGCTTTGATGATAGCTGGGAGCAGTTCTTC
TRBJ2-1	TRBD2	-	TRBV19	CAVSGSAHNEQFF	TGTGCGGTGAGCGGGAGCGCCCACAATGAGCAGTTCTTC
TRBJ1-2	TRBD1	-	TRBV27	CASSVAGGGYGYTF	TGTGCCAGCAGTGTAGCAGGGGGCGGCTATGGCTACACCTTC
TRBJ2-7	-	-	TRBV18	CASSPLRQDYEQYF	TGTGCCAGCTCACCTTTACGACAGGACTACGAGCAGTACTTC
TRBJ2-3	TRBD1	-	TRBV5-4	CASSFDRAITDTQYF	TGTGCCAGCAGCTTTGACAGGGCCATCACAGATACGCAGTATTTT
TRBJ1-1	-	-	TRBV6-5	CASSYSTWAGTEAFF	TGTGCCAGCAGTTACTCGACGTGGGCGGGCACTGAAGCTTTCTTT
TRBJ2-7	TRBD2	-	TRBV7-9	CASSLDREVEQYF	TGTGCCAGCAGCTTAGATCGGGAGGTCGAGCAGTACTTC
TRBJ2-1	-	-	TRBV27	CASSLTGPYNEQFF	TGTGCCAGCAGTTTAACGGGGCCCTACAATGAGCAGTTCTTC
TRBJ1-2	-	-	TRBV30	CAWSRPYGYTF	TGTGCCTGGAGTAGGCCTTATGGCTACACCTTC
TRBJ2-2	-	-	TRBV6-5	CASWRGDFTGELFF	TGTGCCAGTTGGAGGGGAGACTTCACCGGGGAGCTGTTTTTT
TRBJ2-1	-	-	TRBV9	CASSAGFGSTYNEQFF	TGTGCCAGCAGCGCGGGATTCGGGTCCACCTACAATGAGCAGTTCTTC
TRBJ1-3	-	-	TRBV6-1	CASSVIDTVSGNTIYF	TGTGCCAGCAGTGTGATCGACACGGTCTCTGGAAACACCATATATTTT
TRBJ2-7	-	-	TRBV7-8	CASSSRRTIYYEQYF	TGTGCCAGCAGCTCCCGGAGGACAATTTACTACGAGCAGTACTTC
TRBJ2-1	-	-	TRBV5-1	CASSFVASEQFF	TGCGCCAGCAGCTTCGTCGCCTCTGAGCAGTTCTTC
TRBJ2-1	TRBD2	-	TRBV13	CASIRAGGPNEQFF	TGTGCCTCAATACGGGCGGGGGGACCCAATGAGCAGTTCTTC
TRBJ1-2	TRBD1	few	TRBV5-8	CASSLSPGGEYGYTF	TGTGCCAGCAGCTTATCCCCAGGGGGCGAGTATGGCTACACCTTC
TRBJ1-4	-	-	TRBV6-5	CASSSGSPKLFF	TGTGCCAGCAGTTCCGGCTCGCCAAAACTGTTTTTT
TRBJ1-1	-	-	TRBV4-1	CASSQVDILVYTEAFF	TGCGCCAGCAGCCAAGTGGACATTCTGGTCTACACTGAAGCTTTCTTT
TRBJ2-2	TRBD1	-	TRBV7-6	CASSSTGGGGELFF	TGTGCCAGCAGCTCTACAGGGGGCGGCGGGGAGCTGTTTTTT
TRBJ2-2	TRBD1	-	TRBV9	CASSVGQGAVGELFF	TGTGCCAGCAGCGTAGGACAGGGGGCGGTCGGGGAGCTGTTTTTT
TRBJ2-3	TRBD2	-	TRBV6-1	CASSEGAGGTDTQYF	TGTGCCAGCAGTGAAGGAGCGGGGGGGACAGATACGCAGTATTTT
TRBJ2-4	-	-	TRBV6-5	CASSSGKNIQYF	TGTGCCAGCAGTTCTGGGAAAAACATTCAGTACTTC
TRBJ1-2	TRBD1	-	TRBV19	CASSVGQGDYGYTF	TGTGCCAGTAGTGTCGGACAGGGCGACTATGGCTACACCTTC
TRBJ2-7	TRBD1	-	TRBV6-5	CASSVNRGPYEQYF	TGTGCCAGCAGCGTTAACAGGGGACCCTACGAGCAGTACTTC
TRBJ1-1	-	-	TRBV5-1	CASSETVPNTEAFF	TGCGCCAGCTCCGAGACAGTTCCTAACACTGAAGCTTTCTTT
TRBJ2-1	TRBD2	-	TRBV5-1	CASSFASGGASEQFF	TGCGCCAGCAGCTTTGCTAGCGGGGGGGCCAGCGAGCAGTTCTTC
TRBJ1-3	-	once	TRBV5-1	CASSLGGFGNTIYF	TGCGCCAGCAGCTTAGGAGGGTTTGGAAACACCATATATTTT
TRBJ1-2	-	-	TRBV4-1	CASSQGGVDYGYTF	TGCGCCAGCAGCCAAGGGGGGGTGGACTATGGCTACACCTTC
TRBJ1-5	-	-	TRBV6-1	CASRSRGRDQPQHF	TGTGCCAGCAGATCCAGGGGTCGGGATCAGCCCCAGCATTTT
TRBJ2-7	-	-	TRBV21-1	CASSKVRKMFYEQYF	TGTGCCAGCAGCAAAGTCCGGAAGATGTTCTACGAGCAGTACTTC
TRBJ2-6	-	-	TRBV18	CASSPSQVGGRSGANVLTF	TGTGCCAGCTCACCCTCCCAGGTTGGGGGGCGATCTGGGGCCAACGTCCTGACTTTC
TRBJ2-1	-	-	TRBV18	CASSPPNKDDEQFF	TGTGCCAGCTCACCACCGAACAAAGACGATGAGCAGTTCTTC
TRBJ1-3	-	-	TRBV7-2	CASSPQGSGNTIYF	TGTGCCAGCAGCCCACAGGGCTCTGGAAACACCATATATTTT